The rows below give T cell receptor beta chains drawn from one sample of a study of PD-L1 blockade in urothelial cancer. Measured with immunoSEQ multiplex PCR; TCRdb has only the in-frame clones, and not every one. The sample has some 47,000 clones; 82% are singletons. Here the sequenced sample was PBMCs, taken around atezolizumab (anti-PD-L1) treatment. These receptors all stem from a man between 65 and 85 years old with urothelial cancer. CDR3s include the opening cysteine and the closing phenylalanine or tryptophan. The order of the fields is J gene, V gene, D gene, CDR3 protein. A D gene is named only where the DNA matches it firmly.

>TRBJ1-6|TRBV5-1|TRBD1
CASSQGQGGNSPLHF
>TRBJ2-1|TRBV30|TRBD2
CASRTSGGIVNEQFF
>TRBJ2-3|TRBV10-3|.
CAIRGVGSADTQYF
>TRBJ2-6|TRBV7-9|TRBD1
CASSSVQGALDSGANVLTF
>TRBJ2-5|TRBV19|TRBD1
CASTDRGALETQYF
>TRBJ2-3|TRBV4-1|TRBD1
CASSQLWTGDSRTDTQYF
>TRBJ1-2|TRBV7-2|TRBD1
CASTPRSDRAYTF
>TRBJ2-1|TRBV7-3|TRBD2
CASSLGLAEGYNEQFF
>TRBJ2-1|TRBV5-6|TRBD2
CASSPLSGSSYNEQFF
>TRBJ2-7|TRBV27|.
CASSPTGSRDEQYF
>TRBJ2-2|TRBV6-1|.
CASSARPQGGGELFF
>TRBJ2-1|TRBV7-8|.
CASSLSLNNEQFF
>TRBJ2-7|TRBV4-2|TRBD2
CASSQTLAGSNEQYF
>TRBJ2-1|TRBV19|TRBD1
CASSRGQRFSYNEQFF
>TRBJ1-5|TRBV7-2|.
CASSRQVNQPQHF
>TRBJ1-2|TRBV7-8|.
CASSPPWDTQNSNYGYTF
>TRBJ2-3|TRBV9|.
CASSVTQGTDTQYF
>TRBJ2-7|TRBV7-9|.
CASSLSLGPGSEQYF
>TRBJ2-7|TRBV19|.
CASSIGRGQPYEQYF
>TRBJ1-1|TRBV5-5|.
CASSWGTSTEAFF
>TRBJ1-1|TRBV5-1|TRBD1
CASSLAGTGIMNTEAFF
>TRBJ2-5|TRBV30|.
CAWSNFQGGETQYF